A single sample is the source of the 13 T cell receptor beta chains below, sequenced in a study of cytomegalovirus exposure and HLA in healthy donors. TCRdb's copy holds only in-frame clones and misses some; the assay was immunoSEQ multiplex PCR. The top ten clones hold about 3% of a sample with around 130,000 clones, roughly nine tenths of them seen once. The sequencing input was PBMCs. The source of these receptors is a man aged 30 to 45 in good health and CMV-seronegative.

V and J are TRBV6-5 and TRBJ2-5, with TRBD1 matching over 12 bases. The V segment lost 10 bases and the J segment 6 bases; nucleotides outside the gene matches: 9. The CDR3 spans 14 residues. Germline CDR1 and CDR2: MNHEY and SVGAGI. The CDR3 loop is CATDGTGGGKTQYF. CDR3 bases: TGTGCCACCGATGGGACAGGGGGCGGGAAGACCCAGTACTTC.

V usage is TRBV18 and J usage is TRBJ2-2; D not certain. Trimming shortened V by 2 bases and J by 6 bases, and 4 bases separated the two germline ends. Germline CDR1 KGHSH, CDR2 LQKENI. The CDR3 contains 12 residues. The CDR3 spells CASSPAAGELFF. The CDR3 coding sequence is TGTGCCAGCTCACCAGCGGCCGGGGAGCTGTTTTTT.

This chain connects TRBV19 to TRBJ2-7, with D maybe TRBD1 (5 bases). V shed 4 bases and J shed 0 bases, with 19 bases lying between them. Germline CDR1 LNHDA, CDR2 SQIVND (reference sequence). This CDR3 spans 17 amino acids. CDR3 nucleotide sequence: TGTGCCAGTAGTACCCGACAATCAGGGATACCCTCCTACGAGCAGTACTTC. The encoded protein is CASSTRQSGIPSYEQYF.

This rearrangement joins TRBV10-3 to TRBJ2-2; 8 bases line up with TRBD2. This CDR3 has 16 amino acids. V lost 4 bases, J lost 6 bases, and 10 bases stayed unmatched. From germline, CDR1 is ENHRY and CDR2 SYGVKD. In nucleotides, the CDR3 is TGTGCCATCAGTGGACGGGGGGGCAAACCCGCCGGGGAGCTGTTTTTT. It yields the protein CAISGRGGKPAGELFF.

The rearrangement links TRBV7-8 to TRBJ2-4; TRBD1 aligns across 11 bases. CDR3 size: 15 residues. Germline values: CDR1 SGHVS, CDR2 FQNEAQ. The V gene end was trimmed by 5 bases and the J gene end by 15 bases; junction bases not matched to a gene: 15. CDR3 sequence (DNA): TGTGCCAGCAGCCTATCCTCCGGACAGGGGGCGAACATGTACTTC. Amino acids: CASSLSSGQGANMYF.

CDR3 amino acids: CASSLVGGKTYEQYF. The DNA of the CDR3 is TGTGCCAGCAGCTTGGTCGGGGGGAAAACCTACGAGCAGTACTTC. The V gene is TRBV5-6, the J gene TRBJ2-7; 7 bases fit TRBD2. V shed 0 bases and J 2 bases; nucleotides not matched to a gene: 5. The CDR3 runs 15 residues. Germline CDR1 reads SGHDT; CDR2 reads YYEEEE.

V and J are TRBV9 and TRBJ1-4; 8 positions match TRBD1. The CDR3 runs 15 residues. The germline CDR1 and CDR2 sequences are SGDLS and YYNGEE. Trimming at V came to 3 bases and at J to 4 bases, leaving 5 bases not matched to a gene. CDR3 coding DNA: TGTGCCAGCAGCGCCGGACAGGGCTTTAATGAAAAACTGTTTTTT. It translates to CASSAGQGFNEKLFF.

There are a few counts of this clone. The gene calls are TRBV5-1 and TRBJ1-2; D is possibly TRBD1 (5 bases). CDR3 length equals 17 residues. Trimming took off 2 bases at V and 2 bases at J, with 19 bases between the two ends. The germline gives CDR1 SGHRS, CDR2 YFSETQ. The CDR3 DNA reads TGCGCCAGCAGCTTCATAGGGGCATCCACTCGAAACTATGGCTACACCTTC. Its protein is CASSFIGASTRNYGYTF.

The chain joins TRBV19 to TRBJ2-2, with 9 positions matching TRBD1. The CDR3 extends over 14 amino acids. Germline loops: CDR1 LNHDA, CDR2 SQIVND (reference sequence). With 7 bases clipped from V and 4 bases from J, the junction kept 4 bases outside the gene matches. CDR3 nucleotide sequence: TGTGCCAGTACCCTGACAGGGGGCACCGGGGAGCTGTTTTTT. Translated: CASTLTGGTGELFF.

This clone was recorded once. This sequence joins TRBV7-9 and TRBJ1-1; D is perhaps TRBD1 (5 bases). The CDR3 is 11 amino acids. Germline values: CDR1 SEHNR, CDR2 FQNEAQ (reference sequence). The ends were cut back, 4 bases at V and 11 bases at J, with 11 bases in the middle. The chain's CDR3 is CASSYGGRAFF. The CDR3 DNA reads as TGTGCCAGCAGCTACGGGGGTCGTGCTTTCTTT.

V gene TRBV2 combines with J gene TRBJ2-7; TRBD1 matches at 12 bases. After removal of 6 bases from V and 7 bases from J, the junction contained 7 bases not matched to a gene. The CDR3 runs 14 residues. The germline V gene has CDR1 SNHLY and CDR2 FYNNEI. CDR3 loop: CASSPGQGAREQYF. The CDR3, as DNA: TGTGCCAGCAGCCCGGGACAGGGGGCCAGGGAGCAGTACTTC.

This sequence joins TRBV6-5 and TRBJ2-5; 7 positions match TRBD1. Germline V gene lookup returns CDR1 MNHEY and CDR2 SVGAGI. Trimming at V came to 6 bases and at J to 6 bases, leaving 7 bases not matched to a gene. This CDR3 has 13 amino acids. The CDR3 spells CASSLQGLKTQYF. CDR3 DNA: TGTGCCAGCAGCTTACAGGGGTTAAAGACCCAGTACTTC.

The chain couples TRBV19 to TRBJ1-2, with D possibly TRBD1 on 5 matching bases. The CDR3 is 13 residues long. Germline V CDR1 and CDR2: LNHDA, SQIVND (reference sequence). V lost 8 bases, J lost 5 bases, and 15 bases lay in between. The CDR3 loop reads CASSQGLRYGYTF. The DNA for the CDR3 is TGTGCCAGTTCCCAGGGCCTACGGTATGGCTACACCTTC.